The T cell receptor beta chain described here comes from a study of CD8+ T cells in alopecia areata. Study overall: Treated patients received oral tofacitinib, 5 to 10 mg twice daily. General study points: TCR sharing across patients was less clear than in mice, possibly HLA-related.

Sequencing templates came from extracted RNA that was reverse transcribed into cDNA. The protocol was immunoSEQ multiplex PCR, while the TCRdb copy is restricted to in-frame clones and leaves out a portion. The sample consists of around 250,000 clones, roughly 69% of them appearing once. Worth noting for this clone: Its antigen remains unknown. This CDR3 is also generated by other DNA sequences in the sample.

The CDR3 loop spans 12 amino acids. V lost 5 bases to trimming and J lost 4 bases, with 11 bases between them. Germline V gene sequence: CDR1 SQVTM, CDR2 ANQGSEA. The starting material was CD4+ T cells sorted from blood, obtained at week 0. The receptor's source is a human donor with alopecia areata. This chain joins TRBV29-1 and TRBJ1-2, with a possible D match to TRBD1 (6 bases). The CDR3 bases are TGCAGCGTTCTGGGGGGGCTCTATGGCTACACCTTC. It translates to CSVLGGLYGYTF.